This TCR beta chain was observed in a study of blood T cell repertoires in COVID-19. The overall study: Nucleic acid was either cDNA or gDNA, and it came from T cells, B-cell-depleted T cells, or PBMCs.

Trimming shortened V by 1 base and J by 4 bases, and 8 bases separated the two germline ends. This CDR3 has 13 amino acids. The germline V gene has CDR1 LGHDT and CDR2 YNNKEL (reference sequence). On this clone: Within the sample, other DNA sequences also encode this same CDR3.

Living in about two dozen US areas, the participants were between roughly 18 and 90 years of age. Cohorts were assigned according to the clinical history that participants reported. TCRdb keeps only in-frame clones here, not all; method: immunoSEQ multiplex PCR. This table holds 150,000 to 200,000 clones, 82% found once. The TCR sequence derives from a man aged 55 to 70 who had recovered from COVID-19. Sequenced material: PBMCs or T cells enriched from blood (not recorded which). J is TRBJ2-7 and V is TRBV3-1 (or the pseudogene TRBV3-2), with D perhaps matching TRBD1 (6 bases). CDR3 loop: CASSQGTAYEQYF. CDR3 nucleotides: TGTGCCAGCAGCCAAGGGACAGCTTACGAGCAGTACTTC.